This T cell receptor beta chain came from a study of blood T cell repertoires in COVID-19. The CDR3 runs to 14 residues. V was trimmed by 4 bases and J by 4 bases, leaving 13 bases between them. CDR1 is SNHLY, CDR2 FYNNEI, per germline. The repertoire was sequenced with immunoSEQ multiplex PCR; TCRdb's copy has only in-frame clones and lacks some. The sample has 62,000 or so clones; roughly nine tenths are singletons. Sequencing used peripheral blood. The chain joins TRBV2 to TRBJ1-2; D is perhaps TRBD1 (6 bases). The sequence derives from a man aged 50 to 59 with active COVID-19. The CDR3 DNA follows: TGTGCCAGCAGTGCCCAACAGGGCGCCTATGGCTACACCTTC. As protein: CASSAQQGAYGYTF.